This T cell receptor beta chain came from a study of cytomegalovirus exposure and HLA in healthy donors. Vbeta (60) and Jbeta (13) primers were used in the PCR. The repertoire was sequenced with immunoSEQ multiplex PCR; TCRdb's copy has only in-frame clones and lacks some. The sample comprises about 150,000 clones, over 80% of which are singletons, and nearly 3.5% rests with the top ten. The CDR3 consists of 16 residues. CDR1 is ENHRY, CDR2 SYGVKD, per germline. V lost 0 bases and J 3 bases, leaving 14 bases between the germline ends. As for this clone: Its antigen is as yet unknown.

General study results and limits: Most TCR beta V segments were productive about 87% or about 30% of the time in an earlier analysis. Most TCR sequences were rare, but some public TCRs occurred in many donors.

The material sequenced was PBMCs. This sequence originates from a male donor in good health and CMV-seronegative. This chain uses TRBV10-3 with TRBJ1-1, with a tentative D call TRBD1 (5 bases). CDR3 sequence: CAISESGPSGDTEAFF. DNA for the CDR3: TGTGCCATCAGTGAGTCTGGACCGTCGGGGGACACTGAAGCTTTCTTT.